The rows below give T cell receptor beta chains drawn from one sample of a study of graft-versus-host responses after intestinal transplantation. This table comes from immunoSEQ multiplex PCR, and its TCRdb copy is limited to in-frame clones, with some not included. The sample lists more than 15,000 clones, 38% occurring once. This specimen was alloreactive CD8+ T cells from a mixed lymphocyte reaction culture, taken before intestinal transplant. The origin of the receptors is a human patient who received an intestinal transplant. The CDR3 runs from the conserved cysteine through the conserved F or W. The D gene is left open where the match is weak.

CDR3aa,d_gene,v_gene
CASSLDSGQGQETQYF,TRBD1,TRBV7-6
CASSPRGLHQPQHF,.,TRBV5-1
CASSTLLAATDTQYF,TRBD2,TRBV27
CASSDGTGGRVSTEAFF,TRBD1,TRBV6-1
CGSILAPRGYTF,.,TRBV2
CASSPREAAYEQYF,TRBD2,TRBV9
CASSPKPRGRGYTF,.,TRBV10-2
CASSVGNEQFF,.,TRBV27
CASSPLRTLSSYNEQFF,.,TRBV5-6
CASSLKTGELFF,.,TRBV5-6
CASSLGGRYEQYF,.,TRBV27
CASSLASGGYTF,.,TRBV4-2
CASSLSHRGAEAFF,.,TRBV5-1
CASSQDRETLITSTDTQYF,TRBD1,TRBV28
CASSLAGNQPQHF,.,TRBV27
CASSAAGNENIQYF,.,TRBV9
CASSFRGQGQNQPQHF,TRBD1,TRBV28
CASSLSPVFALGQGIYNEQFF,TRBD1,TRBV27
CASSLVPDSNTEAFF,.,TRBV5-1
CASSPLPRDTDTQYF,.,TRBV4-1
CASSVDAGSYEQYF,.,TRBV9
CASTDGYSYEQYF,.,TRBV25-1
CASSLFTGNQPQHF,.,TRBV27
CASSPGLAVYEQYF,TRBD2,TRBV5-6
CASSLGRGKGSGNTIYF,.,TRBV28